The 24 T cell receptor beta chains below come from one sample, sequenced in a study of T cells in Graves' hyperthyroidism and ophthalmopathy. TCR beta CDR3 regions were amplified from RNA transcripts. First-round RT-PCR with HTBI primers amplified the TCR CDR3 region. TCRdb re-derived calls from the multiplex PCR reads in MiXCR, one entry per CDR3 protein. This sample carries 600,000 or so distinct CDR3 sequences, under 60% of them seen once, and the ten largest clones take nearly 8.5%. The specimen sequenced was peripheral blood or thyroid tissue (not recorded which). Receptors were obtained from a woman younger than 35 with Graves' hyperthyroidism.

V is TRBV29-1 and J is TRBJ2-5, with TRBD1 as a possible D gene (5 bases). This CDR3 has 13 amino acids. With 8 bases removed from V and 1 base from J, the gap between germline ends came to 14 bases. Germline V CDR1 and CDR2: SQVTM, ANQGSEA. The CDR3: CSTSRQPQETQYF. Here the CDR3 DNA reads TGCAGCACTTCTAGACAGCCCCAAGAGACCCAGTACTTC.

The rearrangement joins TRBV24-1 to TRBJ2-5, with D hard to call. The germline V and J ends were trimmed by 5 bases and 4 bases, with 13 bases remaining between them. There are 14 residues in the CDR3. From germline, CDR1 is KGHDR and CDR2 SFDVKD. The CDR3 reads CATSGGSYRETQYF. The CDR3, as DNA: TGTGCCACCAGTGGCGGATCCTACCGAGAGACCCAGTACTTC.

As to this clonotype: No conserved phenylalanine or tryptophan ends this CDR3, so it is likely a read error. No DNA is shown, since the ends of the CDR3 on it are uncertain; the CDR3 is the one TCRdb lists. The chain combines TRBV2 with TRBJ2-5. Inclusive of both ends, the CDR3 amounts to 8 amino acids. From germline, CDR1 is SNHLY and CDR2 FYNNEI. This CDR3 reads CASSEGRS.

The chain carries TRBV10-3 and TRBJ1-5, with 7 positions matching TRBD1. The CDR3 is made up of 16 amino acids. Germline loops: CDR1 ENHRY, CDR2 SYGVKD. Trimming at V came to 4 bases and at J to 4 bases, leaving 10 bases not matched to a gene. The CDR3 DNA reads TGTGCCATCAGTGGGGGAGTGGCAGGGGGGAATCAGCCCCAGCATTTT. It is translated as CAISGGVAGGNQPQHF.

CDR3 DNA: TGTGCCAGTAGTAACCACCGTGCAGGTACCTACGAGCAGTACTTC. Translating gives CASSNHRAGTYEQYF. The chain has TRBV19 and TRBJ2-7; D is ambiguous. Germline V gene sequence: CDR1 LNHDA, CDR2 SQIVND (reference sequence). Between the trimmed V and J ends, which lost 4 bases and 2 bases, there was a span of 15 bases. The CDR3 sequence is 15 residues long.

This clonotype was counted a single time. The chain combines TRBV15 with TRBJ1-5; tentative D call: TRBD1 (6 bases). The ends were cut back, 0 bases at V and 4 bases at J, with 10 bases in the middle. CDR1 is LNHNV and CDR2 is YYDKDF in the germline V gene (reference sequence). This CDR3 is 15 amino acids long. The chain's CDR3 is CATSREVGQNQPQHF. The CDR3 bases are TGTGCCACCAGCAGAGAAGTAGGACAGAATCAGCCCCAGCATTTT.

Remarks on this clonotype: A read error is possible here, since a much larger clone lies one base away. No conserved phenylalanine or tryptophan ends this CDR3, so it is likely a read error. The chain is built from TRBV10-3 and TRBJ2-7, with D perhaps TRBD2 (5 bases). The V and J ends lost 4 bases and 1 base respectively, with 11 bases between them. CDR1 is ENHRY and CDR2 is SYGVKD in the germline V gene. CDR3 length: 14 residues. CDR3 sequence reads: CAISVPSRSYEQYL. The CDR3 nucleotides read TGTGCCATCAGTGTCCCTAGCAGATCCTACGAGCAGTACCTC.

This clonotype was counted only a few times. This chain's CDR3 is CASSRERTSGYEQYF. The CDR3 DNA is TGTGCCAGCAGCCGAGAGCGGACTAGCGGATACGAGCAGTACTTC. This sequence joins TRBV7-9 and TRBJ2-7; the match to TRBD2 covers 10 bases. Trimming cost V 5 bases and J 4 bases; bases outside gene matches: 8. In germline, CDR1 is SEHNR, CDR2 FQNEAQ (reference sequence). The CDR3 sequence is 15 residues long.

The gene calls are TRBV25-1 and TRBJ1-2; the D is unclear. Germline lookup yields CDR1 MGHDK and CDR2 SYGVNS. The CDR3 has 13 amino acids. Trimming removed 6 bases from V and 0 bases from J, with 8 bases in between. For the CDR3, the DNA is TGTGCCAGCAGGGAAAGTCCTAACTATGGCTACACCTTC. It encodes CASRESPNYGYTF.

The chain links TRBV4-3 to TRBJ1-2; 7 nucleotides align to TRBD1. This CDR3 has 15 amino acids. Germline CDR1 reads LGHNA; CDR2 reads YSLEER. With V trimmed by 4 bases and J by 1 base, 6 bases remained unmatched. CDR3 residues: CASSRTGAFNYGYTF. DNA for the CDR3: TGCGCCAGCAGCCGAACAGGGGCCTTTAACTATGGCTACACCTTC.

The chain has TRBV24-1 and TRBJ1-2, with D unresolved. The CDR3 extends over 15 amino acids. From germline, CDR1 is KGHDR and CDR2 SFDVKD. The V end was cut by 5 bases, the J end by 3 bases, with 15 bases between. CDR3 DNA sequence: TGTGCCACCAGTGCCGGCTATGAGAAAGACTATGGCTACACCTTC. This sequence encodes CATSAGYEKDYGYTF.

This chain links TRBV7-8 with TRBJ2-7, with D tentatively TRBD2 (5 bases). This CDR3 is built from 14 residues. The germline V gene has CDR1 SGHVS and CDR2 FQNEAQ. Trimming pared 5 bases from V and 2 bases from J, leaving 13 bases between. This CDR3 reads CASSLGLETYEQYF. The CDR3 DNA reads TGTGCCAGCAGCCTCGGACTGGAAACCTACGAGCAGTACTTC.

The genes are TRBV7-9 and TRBJ2-7; D is undetermined. This CDR3 spans 11 amino acids. The germline V gene encodes CDR1 SEHNR and CDR2 FQNEAQ (reference sequence). The V gene lost 5 bases and the J gene lost 6 bases, with 8 bases spanning the gap. CDR3 region: CASSMRREQYF. The CDR3 DNA reads TGTGCCAGCAGCATGAGACGCGAGCAGTACTTC.

As for this clonotype: The junction does not match germline at one end; this may be a read error. This sequence joins TRBV7-2 and TRBJ2-7, with 9 bases aligning to TRBD2. The CDR3 totals 15 residues. Germline values: CDR1 SGHTA, CDR2 FQGNSA. The chain's CDR3 is CASSIAGVVGNEQYF. DNA of the CDR3: TGTGCCAGCAGCATAGCGGGAGTTGTAGGGAACGAGCAGTACTTC. The entire variable domain, with the rest obtained from reference TRBV7-2 and TRBJ2-7, is as follows: GAGVSQSPSNKVTEKGKDVELRCDPISGHTALYWYRQSLGQGLEFLIYFQGNSAPDKSGLPSDRFSAERTGGSVSTLTIQRTQQEDSAVYLCASSIAGVVGNEQYFGPGTRLTVT.

Only a few counts were recorded for this clonotype. The chain couples TRBV13 to TRBJ2-7; unclear D gene. Germline loops: CDR1 PRHDT, CDR2 FYEKMQ (reference sequence). Trimming shortened V by 4 bases and J by 3 bases, and 16 bases separated the two germline ends. The CDR3 has 15 residues. The CDR3 loop reads CASSSLRLGDYEQYF. CDR3 sequence (DNA): TGTGCCAGCAGCTCCCTCAGGCTAGGTGACTACGAGCAGTACTTC.

This chain uses TRBV11-2 with TRBJ2-7, with 14 bases aligning to TRBD2. Germline-derived CDR1 and CDR2 are SGHAT and FQNNGV. The CDR3 has 17 amino acids. J was trimmed by 4 bases and V by 1 base; bases with no gene match: 6. CDR3 in DNA: TGTGCCAGCAGCTTAGTGGGGACTAGCGGGAGTATATACGAGCAGTACTTC. This gives the protein CASSLVGTSGSIYEQYF. Using reference TRBV11-2 and TRBJ2-7 for the parts outside the CDR3, the full variable domain is EAGVAQSPRYKIIEKRQSVAFWCNPISGHATLYWYQQILGQGPKLLIQFQNNGVVDDSQLPKDRFSAERLKGVDSTLKIQPAKLEDSAVYLCASSLVGTSGSIYEQYFGPGTRLTVT.

This clonotype has more than one count but fewer than ten. V is TRBV6-5 and J is TRBJ2-5; the match to TRBD1 covers 7 bases. Unmatched junction bases numbered 16, after V lost 7 bases and J lost 2 bases. This CDR3 contains 17 residues. Germline CDR1 is MNHEY and CDR2 is SVGAGI. Written as DNA, the CDR3 is TGTGCCAGCACCCCGGTGTATGACGGGACAGAACAAGAGACCCAGTACTTC. Translated, it gives CASTPVYDGTEQETQYF.

This clonotype has a handful of counts. V gene TRBV7-9 combines with J gene TRBJ2-2; no reliable D call. Germline V gives CDR1 SEHNR, CDR2 FQNEAQ (reference sequence). CDR3 length equals 16 residues. Trimming took 5 bases from V and 0 from J, leaving 13 bases between them. The CDR3 spells CASSPWPDANTGELFF. CDR3 bases: TGTGCCAGCAGCCCATGGCCGGACGCGAACACCGGGGAGCTGTTTTTT.

This chain links TRBV24-1 with TRBJ1-2; tentatively, D is TRBD1 (6 bases). V lost 4 bases, J lost 4 bases, and 12 bases lay in between. CDR3 length equals 14 residues. Germline-derived CDR1 and CDR2 are KGHDR and SFDVKD. CDR3 DNA: TGTGCCACCAGTGACGCGGGGGGCCGCTATGGCTACACCTTC. Its protein product is CATSDAGGRYGYTF.

V usage is TRBV7-8 and J usage is TRBJ1-1; TRBD1 might be the D (5 bases). The germline V and J ends were trimmed by 5 bases and 0 bases, with 16 bases remaining between them. CDR1 is SGHVS and CDR2 is FQNEAQ in the germline V gene. The CDR3 spans 16 residues. CDR3 bases: TGTGCCAGCAGCCGGATACAGGCCGAGATGAACACTGAAGCTTTCTTT. This translates into CASSRIQAEMNTEAFF.

This clonotype was picked up a small number of times. The CDR3 DNA reads as TGTGCCAGCAGCCAAGGGAGCGGGAGTGTATACGAGCAGTACTTC. Amino acid sequence: CASSQGSGSVYEQYF. V and J are TRBV14 and TRBJ2-7, with TRBD2 matching over 8 bases. This CDR3 has 15 residues. Germline-derived CDR1 and CDR2 are SGHDN and FVKESK. V gave up 1 base and J gave up 4 bases; unmatched junction bases: 6.

This clonotype was counted at least ten times. The rearrangement links TRBV2 to TRBJ1-6; TRBD1 matches at 9 bases. Trimming took 5 bases from V and 9 from J; bases not matched to a gene: 5. The CDR3 extends over 14 amino acids. In germline, CDR1 is SNHLY, CDR2 FYNNEI. CDR3 in DNA: TGTGCCAGCAGTCCGGGACAGGGTTTTTCACCCCTCCACTTT. It codes for CASSPGQGFSPLHF.

The chain is built from TRBV10-3 and TRBJ1-4; D is unresolved. Trimming removed 2 bases at V and 8 bases at J, with 6 bases between. Looked up from germline, CDR1 is ENHRY and CDR2 is SYGVKD. This CDR3 contains 12 residues. The CDR3 spells CAISETAEKLFF. CDR3 sequence (DNA): TGTGCCATCAGTGAGACAGCAGAAAAACTGTTTTTT.

A few counts support this clonotype. The chain is built from TRBV19 and TRBJ2-7; tentatively, D is TRBD1 (5 bases). The CDR3 extends over 14 amino acids. Germline V gives CDR1 LNHDA, CDR2 SQIVND (reference sequence). The ends were cut back, 6 bases at V and 2 bases at J, with 14 bases in the middle. CDR3: CASRGRGGAYEQYF. CDR3 DNA sequence: TGTGCCAGTAGGGGAAGGGGCGGAGCCTACGAGCAGTACTTC.